The present T cell receptor beta chain was sequenced within a study of response to subunit inactivated influenza vaccine. Study-level points and caveats: Every seasonal influenza vaccination brings in few new T cells, the authors suggested.

TCRdb reprocessed the RT-PCR reads via MiXCR and lists one record per CDR3 protein. Of 590,000 or so distinct CDR3 sequences in the sample, approximately 14% were seen once. Note on this clonotype: Its antigen is not identified.

The source material was PBMCs from blood, sampled roughly 15 days before vaccination. This TCR was sampled from a man in his fifties who received an inactivated influenza vaccine.

In DNA form, the CDR3 reads TGTGCCAGCACGCGGGCACCTCAGCCCCAGCATTTT. Translation gives CASTRAPQPQHF. The rearrangement uses TRBV28 and TRBJ1-5; no definite D call. CDR1 is MDHEN, CDR2 SYDVKM, per germline. V was clipped by 7 bases and J by 6 bases, with 10 bases between them. This CDR3 spans 12 amino acids.